This T cell receptor beta chain stems from a study of shared clonotypes between healthy human individuals. Produced via immunoSEQ multiplex PCR; TCRdb's table is partial and in-frame only. The sample carries over 1.5 million clones, 95% to 99% recorded once. Sequenced material: naive CD4+ T cells sorted from blood. Sample subset: CD45RA+ positively selected. This TCR derives from a man aged 25-45 years in good health.

The CDR3 DNA sequence: TGTGCCAGCAGTTTACGCACGGGTTTCAACAATGAGCAGTTCTTC. It specifies CASSLRTGFNNEQFF. The chain has TRBV27 and TRBJ2-1; no clear D gene. Trimming stripped 2 bases from V and 5 bases from J, with 13 bases between. The CDR3 runs to 15 residues. Germline CDR1 is MNHEY and CDR2 is SMNVEV (reference sequence).